One sample yielded the 19 T cell receptor beta chains listed below, sequenced in a study of blood T cell repertoires in COVID-19. Profiled with immunoSEQ multiplex PCR; TCRdb holds only in-frame clones, not every one. The repertoire holds roughly 80,000 clones, with roughly 80% as singletons. The specimen was peripheral blood. All receptors come from a woman aged 60-75 years with acute or convalescent COVID-19.

V gene TRBV10-3 combines with J gene TRBJ1-6; 7 bases agree with TRBD1. The germline gives CDR1 ENHRY, CDR2 SYGVKD. CDR3 length equals 13 residues. With 5 bases clipped from V and 8 bases from J, the junction kept 3 bases outside the gene matches. CDR3 DNA sequence: TGTGCCATCAGTCCAACAGGGGATTCACCCCTCCACTTT. It specifies CAISPTGDSPLHF.

This clone was counted a few times. This rearrangement joins TRBV3-1 (or the pseudogene TRBV3-2) to TRBJ2-3; D call uncertain. The length of the CDR3 is 13 residues. V lost 1 base to trimming and J lost 4 bases, with 6 bases between them. Germline CDR1 reads LGHDT; CDR2 reads YNNKEL (reference sequence). In nucleotides, the CDR3 is TGTGCCAGCAGCCAAGGGAGATCAGATACGCAGTATTTT. This codes for CASSQGRSDTQYF.

The chain uses TRBV24-1 and TRBJ1-1; 9 bases are a match to TRBD1. The CDR3 extends over 19 amino acids. Looked up from germline, CDR1 is KGHDR and CDR2 is SFDVKD. Trimming cost V 0 bases and J 3 bases; bases outside gene matches: 13. CDR3 region: CATSDLLGTGGCVYTEAFF. CDR3 DNA sequence: TGTGCCACCAGTGATTTGCTGGGTACAGGGGGCTGTGTGTACACTGAAGCTTTCTTT.

The CDR3 sequence: CSASREGVQETQYF. The DNA of the CDR3 is TGCAGTGCTAGTAGGGAGGGGGTCCAAGAGACCCAGTACTTC. The rearrangement links TRBV20-1 to TRBJ2-5; TRBD2 might be the D (7 bases). This CDR3 is 14 amino acids long. Per the germline V gene, CDR1 is DFQATT and CDR2 is SNEGSKA (reference sequence). V was shortened by 3 bases and J by 1 base, with 12 bases between the two germline ends.

This rearrangement joins TRBV2 to TRBJ2-5; 8 bases fit TRBD1. Looked up from germline, CDR1 is SNHLY and CDR2 is FYNNEI. Trimming cost V 9 bases and J 4 bases; bases outside gene matches: 10. The CDR3 sequence is 14 residues long. As DNA, the CDR3 is TGTGCCAGTGAAAGGACAGGGCCTGTAGAGACCCAGTACTTC. Translated, it gives CASERTGPVETQYF.

This chain connects TRBV19 to TRBJ2-2; TRBD1 aligns across 8 bases. The CDR3 consists of 14 residues. The ends lost 8 bases at V and 1 base at J; junction bases unmatched: 3. Germline V gives CDR1 LNHDA, CDR2 SQIVND (reference sequence). CDR3 residues: CASGDRRNTGELFF. The CDR3 DNA is TGTGCCAGTGGGGACAGGAGGAACACCGGGGAGCTGTTTTTT.

The chain has TRBV14 and TRBJ1-1; unclear D gene. Germline V gene data show CDR1 as SGHDN and CDR2 as FVKESK. The length of the CDR3 is 14 residues. The V end lost 0 bases, the J end lost 6 bases, and 11 bases lay between the germline ends. The CDR3 reads CASSQDAMYAEAFF. The CDR3 DNA reads TGTGCCAGCAGCCAAGATGCGATGTACGCTGAAGCTTTCTTT.

This clone was counted ten times or more. V usage is TRBV11-2 and J usage is TRBJ1-6; a weak D match, TRBD1 (6 bases). CDR1 and CDR2 (germline): SGHAT, FQNNGV. The CDR3 sequence is 15 residues long. The ends were cut back, 2 bases at V and 6 bases at J, with 11 bases in the middle. The DNA of the CDR3 is TGTGCCAGCAGCTTAACCAGGGGCGGTAATTCACCCCTCCACTTT. This codes for CASSLTRGGNSPLHF.

This rearrangement joins TRBV21-1 to TRBJ2-1; the D call TRBD1 from the table was never checked on the DNA. TRBV21-1 is a pseudogene segment. The CDR3 runs to 18 residues. For the CDR3, the DNA is TGTGCCAGCAGCAAAGGGAGGTTAGGGGACAGACTTTACAATGAGCAGTTCTTC. It yields the protein CASSKGRLGDRLYNEQFF.

This clone was seen just once. The rearrangement uses TRBV11-2 and TRBJ1-2; D perhaps matches TRBD1 (5 bases). Germline V gene lookup returns CDR1 SGHAT and CDR2 FQNNGV. The V gene lost 5 bases and the J gene lost 5 bases, with 24 bases spanning the gap. CDR3 length: 17 amino acids. The CDR3 is CASSNWGGAGQLYGYTF. The CDR3 nucleotides are TGTGCCAGCAGCAATTGGGGCGGGGCAGGGCAATTGTATGGCTACACCTTC.

This clone showed up just once. Other nucleotide sequences from this sample produce the same CDR3. The chain couples TRBV7-2 to TRBJ2-3; possible D gene TRBD1, 6 bases. The germline gives CDR1 SGHTA, CDR2 FQGNSA. Trimming shortened V by 1 base and J by 3 bases, and 11 bases separated the two germline ends. CDR3 length: 15 residues. The CDR3 loop reads CASSLDRGMTDTQYF. The DNA of the CDR3 is TGTGCCAGCAGCTTAGATAGGGGGATGACAGATACGCAGTATTTT.

This rearrangement joins TRBV28 to TRBJ2-7, with TRBD1 matching over 8 bases. This CDR3 contains 16 residues. With V trimmed by 6 bases and J by 3 bases, 13 bases remained unmatched. Germline V CDR1 and CDR2: MDHEN, SYDVKM. CDR3 sequence (DNA): TGTGCCAGCAGCCTGAGCGGCGGACAGGGATACTACGAGCAGTACTTC. This translates into CASSLSGGQGYYEQYF.

This clone showed up just once. The same CDR3 arises from other DNA sequences in this sample as well. CDR3 DNA sequence: TGCGCCAGCAGCCAAGATCCTGCTAGCGGGGGGTACAATGAGCAGTTCTTC. This encodes CASSQDPASGGYNEQFF. This chain joins TRBV4-3 and TRBJ2-1; 11 nucleotides line up with TRBD2. This CDR3 comprises 17 residues. Germline CDR1 reads LGHNA; CDR2 reads YSLEER. V trimming: 0 bases; J trimming: 4 bases; junction bases outside the gene matches: 5.

This CDR3 is CASSLGQFSPYNEQFF. CDR3 sequence (DNA): TGTGCCAGCAGCCTCGGACAGTTTAGTCCCTACAATGAGCAGTTCTTC. This sequence joins TRBV5-6 and TRBJ2-1; a weak D match, TRBD1 (6 bases). This CDR3 spans 16 amino acids. V shed 4 bases and J shed 2 bases, with 16 bases lying between them. Germline assignment: CDR1 SGHDT and CDR2 YYEEEE.

V is TRBV11-3 and J is TRBJ2-7; the D gene is possibly TRBD1 (6 bases). Per the germline V gene, CDR1 is SGHNT and CDR2 is YENEEA. This CDR3 has 15 residues. Trimming shortened V by 0 bases and J by 4 bases, and 13 bases separated the two germline ends. The DNA for the CDR3 is TGTGCCAGCAGCTTAGATTCTGGACAGCCATACGAGCAGTACTTC. Amino acid sequence: CASSLDSGQPYEQYF.

The chain uses TRBV12-5 and TRBJ1-2, with a possible D match to TRBD1 (6 bases). The CDR3 sequence is 13 residues long. Trimming took off 1 base at V and 8 bases at J, with 11 bases between the two ends. Germline V gene sequence: CDR1 LGHNT, CDR2 FRNRAP. CDR3 bases: TGTGCTAGTGGTTTGGACAGGGATCGAGGCTACACCTTC. This encodes CASGLDRDRGYTF.

The chain recombines TRBV30 with TRBJ2-1; 10 nucleotides match TRBD1. Germline V gene sequence: CDR1 GTSNPN, CDR2 SVGIG (reference sequence). The CDR3 is made up of 14 amino acids. V shed 5 bases, J shed 5 bases, and the junction held 6 bases outside the gene matches. The CDR3 sequence: CAWDTGQGNNEQFF. CDR3 sequence (DNA): TGTGCCTGGGATACGGGACAGGGGAACAATGAGCAGTTCTTC.

The genes are TRBV10-3 and TRBJ1-2; 7 positions match TRBD1. The germline V gene has CDR1 ENHRY and CDR2 SYGVKD. After removal of 0 bases from V and 4 bases from J, the junction contained 5 bases not matched to a gene. This CDR3 is built from 15 residues. As DNA, the CDR3 is TGTGCCATCAGTGAGTCGACAGGGAAACTCTATGGCTACACCTTC. Translated: CAISESTGKLYGYTF.

V gene TRBV25-1 combines with J gene TRBJ1-2; TRBD1 aligns across 10 bases. V shed 6 bases and J 0 bases; nucleotides not matched to a gene: 1. The CDR3 is made up of 14 amino acids. Germline values: CDR1 MGHDK, CDR2 SYGVNS. The CDR3 DNA follows: TGTGCCAGCAGCGGACAGGGGGCTAACTATGGCTACACCTTC. It is translated as CASSGQGANYGYTF.